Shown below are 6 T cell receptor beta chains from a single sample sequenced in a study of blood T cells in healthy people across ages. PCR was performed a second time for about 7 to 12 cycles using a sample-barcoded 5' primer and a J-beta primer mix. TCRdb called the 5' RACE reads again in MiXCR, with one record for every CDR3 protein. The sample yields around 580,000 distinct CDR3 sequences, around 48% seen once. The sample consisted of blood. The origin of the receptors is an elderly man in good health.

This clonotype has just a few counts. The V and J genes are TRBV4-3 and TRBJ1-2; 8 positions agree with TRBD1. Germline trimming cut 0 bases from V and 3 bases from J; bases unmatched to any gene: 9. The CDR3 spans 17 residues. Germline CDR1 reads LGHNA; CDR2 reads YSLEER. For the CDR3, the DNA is TGCGCCAGCAGCCAAGATAGGGACAGGCTTAAGGACTATGGCTACACCTTC. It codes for CASSQDRDRLKDYGYTF.

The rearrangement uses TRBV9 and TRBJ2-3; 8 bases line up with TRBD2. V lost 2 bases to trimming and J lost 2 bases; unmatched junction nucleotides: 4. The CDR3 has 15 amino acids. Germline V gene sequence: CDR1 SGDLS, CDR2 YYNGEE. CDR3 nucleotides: TGTGCCAGCAGCGTTGGCGGGGGGCCCACAGATACGCAGTATTTT. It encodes CASSVGGGPTDTQYF.

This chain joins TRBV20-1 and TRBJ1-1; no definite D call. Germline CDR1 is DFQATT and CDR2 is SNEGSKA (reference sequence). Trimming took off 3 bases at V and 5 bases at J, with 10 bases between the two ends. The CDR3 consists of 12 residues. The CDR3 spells CSASGPGTEAFF. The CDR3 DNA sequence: TGCAGTGCTAGTGGCCCCGGGACTGAAGCTTTCTTT.

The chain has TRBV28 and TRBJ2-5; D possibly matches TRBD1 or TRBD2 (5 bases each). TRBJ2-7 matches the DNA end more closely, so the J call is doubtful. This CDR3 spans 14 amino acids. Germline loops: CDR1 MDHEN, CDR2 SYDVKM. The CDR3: CASSVPGRGYEQYF. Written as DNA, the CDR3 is TGTGCCAGCAGTGTACCAGGGAGAGGCTACGAGCAGTACTTC.

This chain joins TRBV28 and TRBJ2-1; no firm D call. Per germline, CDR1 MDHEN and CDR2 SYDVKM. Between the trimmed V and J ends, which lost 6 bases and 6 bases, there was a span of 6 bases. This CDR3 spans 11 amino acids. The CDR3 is CASRTPNEQFF. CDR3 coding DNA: TGTGCCAGCAGGACTCCCAATGAGCAGTTCTTC.

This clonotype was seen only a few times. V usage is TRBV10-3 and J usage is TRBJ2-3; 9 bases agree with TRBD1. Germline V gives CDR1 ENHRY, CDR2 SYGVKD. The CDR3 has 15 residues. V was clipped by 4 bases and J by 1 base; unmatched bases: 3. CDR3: CAISGDRDGTDTQYF. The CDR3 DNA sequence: TGTGCCATCAGTGGGGACAGGGACGGCACAGATACGCAGTATTTT.